The count of the clone carrying this T cell receptor beta chain is one. The sample is drawn from a study of OX40 agonist ivuxolimab in advanced cancers. This CDR3 has 17 amino acids. Trimming left V 6 bases short and J 1 base short, with 22 bases between. The germline CDR1 and CDR2 sequences are LNHNV and YYDKDF (reference sequence). TCRdb's table, derived via immunoSEQ multiplex PCR, lists solely in-frame clones and lacks some. The data show 45,000 to 50,000 clones, about four fifths seen once. Sequencing was performed on CD4+ or CD8+ T cells sorted from blood, taken in a trial of the OX40 agonist ivuxolimab. The clonotype originates from an adult with an advanced solid tumor such as melanoma, head and neck, liver or kidney cancer. This rearrangement joins TRBV15 to TRBJ2-7; D remains unclear. Here the CDR3 reads CATSRGSKGHASYEQYF. CDR3 DNA sequence: TGTGCCACCAGTCGAGGTTCGAAAGGCCATGCTTCCTACGAGCAGTACTTC. Variable domain in full (rest from reference TRBV15 and TRBJ2-7): DAMVIQNPRYQVTQFGKPVTLSCSQTLNHNVMYWYQQKSSQAPKLLFHYYDKDFNNEADTPDNFQSRRPNTSFCFLDIRSPGLGDTAMYLCATSRGSKGHASYEQYFGPGTRLTVT.